Described below is a single T cell receptor beta chain sequence and its context. Primers: 60 Vbeta forward and 13 Jbeta reverse. The method was immunoSEQ multiplex PCR; TCRdb's version includes in-frame clones alone and lacks a portion of them. The table lists under 150,000 clones. CDR3 length: 16 residues. V dropped 1 base and J dropped 9; count of bases not matched to a gene: 8. Germline lookup yields CDR1 SGHVS and CDR2 FQNEAQ. The data were obtained in a study of cytomegalovirus exposure and HLA in healthy donors. The chain couples TRBV7-8 to TRBJ1-6; 8 bases are a match to TRBD1. The sequence was obtained from a woman in her thirties or forties in good health and CMV-seronegative. Sequencing was carried out using PBMCs. The chain's CDR3 is CASSLGSTGVGSPLHF. Written as DNA, the CDR3 is TGTGCCAGCAGCTTAGGGTCGACAGGGGTGGGTTCACCCCTCCACTTT.